This T cell receptor (beta chain) was recovered during a study of blood T cell repertoires in COVID-19. Study details: PBMCs, B-cell-depleted T cells, or T cells were the source of the cDNA or gDNA that made up the material.

Germline V CDR1 and CDR2: DFQATT, SNEGSKA (reference sequence). The CDR3 runs 11 residues. Trimming removed 3 bases at V and 8 bases at J, with 10 bases between. The repertoire was sequenced with immunoSEQ multiplex PCR; TCRdb's copy has only in-frame clones and lacks some. Among about 130,000 clones listed, 81% were seen once. The chain has TRBV20-1 and TRBJ1-2, with D possibly being TRBD1 (6 bases). The sequence was obtained from a man aged 30 to 45 with COVID-19, enrolled during active disease. Material for sequencing was peripheral blood. CDR3 nucleotides: TGCAGTGCTAGTGGGGGCGCGGGCTACACCTTC. It translates to CSASGGAGYTF.